The 4 T cell receptor beta chains listed next were all sequenced from one sample in a study of tumor T cells in aggressive B-cell lymphoma. The data were produced by immunoSEQ multiplex PCR, yet TCRdb's version contains in-frame clones alone and is incomplete. The data show about 1,200 clones, around 86% seen once. The sample taken for sequencing was tumor tissue. Every receptor here comes from an adult with diffuse large B cell lymphoma.

V and J are TRBV19 and TRBJ1-4; TRBD1 matches 8 bases. The CDR3 sequence is 18 residues long. Germline V gives CDR1 LNHDA, CDR2 SQIVND (reference sequence). The V gene end was trimmed by 5 bases and the J gene end by 3 bases; junction bases not matched to a gene: 14. The CDR3 bases are TGTGCCAGTAGTTCCCGGACAGGGACGCTTTTAGCTAATGAAAAACTGTTTTTT. This translates into CASSSRTGTLLANEKLFF. The full variable domain, rest sourced from reference TRBV19 and TRBJ1-4, is DGGITQSPKYLFRKEGQNVTLSCEQNLNHDAMYWYRQDPGQGLRLIYYSQIVNDFQKGDIAEGYSVSREKKESFPLTVTSAQKNPTAFYLCASSSRTGTLLANEKLFFGSGTQLSVL.

This rearrangement joins TRBV19 to TRBJ1-5, with 9 positions matching TRBD1. Trimming cost V 7 bases and J 2 bases; bases outside gene matches: 6. Germline-derived CDR1 and CDR2 are LNHDA and SQIVND (reference sequence). This CDR3 comprises 15 residues. CDR3 protein: CASTTGGVGNQPQHF. DNA for the CDR3: TGTGCCAGTACCACAGGGGGCGTCGGCAATCAGCCCCAGCATTTT.

This clone was seen a single time. This sequence joins TRBV5-4 and TRBJ1-4, with D possibly TRBD1 on 6 matching bases. Deletions cut 1 base from V and 2 bases from J, with 18 bases between. The CDR3 contains 18 residues. The V gene's germline CDR1 is SGHNT and CDR2 YYREEE (reference sequence). The CDR3 sequence is CASSLNIGRGATNEKLFF. CDR3 bases: TGTGCCAGCAGCTTGAACATAGGGCGGGGGGCGACTAATGAAAAACTGTTTTTT.

This chain joins TRBV10-3 and TRBJ1-2, with D unresolved. The CDR3 extends over 15 amino acids. V shed 3 bases and J shed 7 bases, with 18 bases lying between them. Germline lookup yields CDR1 ENHRY and CDR2 SYGVKD. Written as DNA, the CDR3 is TGTGCCATCAGTGATGTAGGTTGGGGAGGTCGTGGCTACACCTTC. Protein product: CAISDVGWGGRGYTF.